This T cell receptor beta chain came from a study of cytomegalovirus exposure and HLA in healthy donors. The PCR made use of 60 Vbeta and 13 Jbeta primers. TCRdb keeps only in-frame clones here, not all; method: immunoSEQ multiplex PCR. This table has around 160,000 clones, 65% to 70% appearing once. The CDR3 is 16 amino acids. CDR1 is MNHEY, CDR2 SVGAGI, per germline. Trimming stripped 4 bases from V and 0 bases from J, with 15 bases between. Comments on this clone: The target antigen is unknown.

Notes on the study in general: With later analysis, a missense DCLRE1C variant became linked to TCR beta V- and J-gene trimming. Some V segments, including TRBV6-2 and TRBV6-3, were excluded as indistinguishable.

The sequenced sample consisted of PBMCs. The TCR comes from a woman aged 18-35 years in good health and CMV-seropositive. J is TRBJ2-5 and V is TRBV6-5; D is perhaps TRBD2 (6 bases). The CDR3 here is CASSLGGGRHQETQYF. CDR3 DNA sequence: TGTGCCAGCAGTTTAGGCGGAGGGAGGCACCAAGAGACCCAGTACTTC.